Each of the 9 T cell receptor beta chains below was sequenced from the same sample in a study of cytomegalovirus exposure and HLA in healthy donors. This PCR relied on a set of 60 Vbeta primers and 13 Jbeta primers. TCRdb's table, derived via immunoSEQ multiplex PCR, lists solely in-frame clones and lacks some. The sample holds around 120,000 clones, more than 75% seen once. Input material: PBMCs. These receptors were obtained from a man aged 18 to 29 in good health and CMV-seronegative.

The CDR3 coding sequence is TGTGCCAGCAGTTACTCCGGCGGGGAATACAATGAGCAGTTCTTC. Translated, it gives CASSYSGGEYNEQFF. The genes are TRBV6-5 and TRBJ2-1; D possibly corresponds to TRBD2 (6 bases). The CDR3 is 15 residues long. The ends were cut back, 0 bases at V and 4 bases at J, with 10 bases in the middle. Looked up from germline, CDR1 is MNHEY and CDR2 is SVGAGI.

This clone was detected only once. The CDR3 DNA is TGTGCCAGCAGTGAAGGCAGGTTCCCACGATCTGGGGCCAACGTCCTGACTTTC. Translating it yields CASSEGRFPRSGANVLTF. J is TRBJ2-6 and V is TRBV2, with unresolved D. V was clipped by 1 base and J by 1 base, with 14 bases between them. The CDR3 is 18 amino acids. From germline, CDR1 is SNHLY and CDR2 FYNNEI.

V gene TRBV4-2 combines with J gene TRBJ1-1, with 7 bases matching TRBD1. With 4 bases clipped from V and 6 bases from J, the junction kept 2 bases outside the gene matches. The germline V gene encodes CDR1 LGHNA and CDR2 YNFKEQ. This CDR3 is 12 amino acids long. CDR3 loop: CASSPGTAEAFF. The CDR3 DNA follows: TGTGCCAGCAGCCCGGGGACAGCTGAAGCTTTCTTT.

The chain is built from TRBV7-2 and TRBJ2-7; tentatively, D is TRBD2 (6 bases). CDR1 and CDR2 (germline): SGHTA, FQGNSA. The CDR3 loop spans 13 amino acids. Trimming cost V 1 base and J 7 bases, with 11 bases left between them. DNA for the CDR3: TGTGCCAGCAGCTTAGTGGTCGGGGGAGAGCAGTACTTC. Translation: CASSLVVGGEQYF.

CDR3 amino acids: CASSQEGRGTGELFF. The DNA for the CDR3 is TGCGCCAGCAGCCAAGAGGGCAGGGGAACCGGGGAGCTGTTTTTT. The chain is built from TRBV4-1 and TRBJ2-2; tentative D call: TRBD1 (6 bases). The V and J ends lost 0 bases and 5 bases respectively, with 10 bases between them. Germline values: CDR1 MGHRA, CDR2 YSYEKL. This CDR3 spans 15 amino acids.

This sequence joins TRBV7-3 and TRBJ2-1; D is unclear. From germline, CDR1 is SGHTA and CDR2 FQGTGA. Trimming stripped 5 bases from V and 7 bases from J, with 18 bases between. This CDR3 has 15 residues. The CDR3 DNA reads as TGTGCCAGCAGCCTCCGGAGTGAGGCCTGGAATGAGCAGTTCTTC. Residues: CASSLRSEAWNEQFF.

The chain joins TRBV6-6 to TRBJ1-5; D gene unclear. V lost 0 bases, J lost 11 bases, and 14 bases lay in between. Germline V lookup: CDR1 MNHNY, CDR2 SVGAGI (reference sequence). The CDR3 length is 14 residues. The CDR3 region has the DNA TGTGCCAGCAGTTACTCAGGAGACTCCTTAACCCAGCATTTT. It is translated as CASSYSGDSLTQHF.

The CDR3 spells CASSQTTGGYEQYF. In DNA, the CDR3 is TGCGCCAGCAGCCAGACGACAGGGGGGTACGAGCAGTACTTC. The chain employs TRBV4-1 and TRBJ2-7; 9 positions agree with TRBD1. This CDR3 is 14 amino acids long. Looked up from germline, CDR1 is MGHRA and CDR2 is YSYEKL. The trim removed 3 bases at V and 4 bases at J, leaving 4 bases unmatched.

The chain carries TRBV5-6 and TRBJ1-2; no reliable D call. V shed 10 bases and J shed 7 bases, with 11 bases lying between them. The germline gives CDR1 SGHDT, CDR2 YYEEEE. This CDR3 has 10 amino acids. CDR3 sequence reads: CAPCSGGYTF. CDR3 nucleotides: TGTGCCCCTTGTTCCGGTGGCTACACCTTC.